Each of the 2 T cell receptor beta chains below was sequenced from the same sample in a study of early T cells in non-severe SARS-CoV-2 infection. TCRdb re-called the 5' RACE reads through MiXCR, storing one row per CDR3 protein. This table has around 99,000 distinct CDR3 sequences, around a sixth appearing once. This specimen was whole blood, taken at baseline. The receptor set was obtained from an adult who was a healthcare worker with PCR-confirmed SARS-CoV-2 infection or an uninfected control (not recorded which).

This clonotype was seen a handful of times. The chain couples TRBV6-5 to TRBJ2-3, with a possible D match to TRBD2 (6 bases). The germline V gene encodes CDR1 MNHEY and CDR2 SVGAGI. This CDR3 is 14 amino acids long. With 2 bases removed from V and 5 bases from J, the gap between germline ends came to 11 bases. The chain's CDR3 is CASSYRRAGDTQYF. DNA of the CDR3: TGTGCCAGCAGTTACCGGAGGGCCGGAGATACGCAGTATTTT.

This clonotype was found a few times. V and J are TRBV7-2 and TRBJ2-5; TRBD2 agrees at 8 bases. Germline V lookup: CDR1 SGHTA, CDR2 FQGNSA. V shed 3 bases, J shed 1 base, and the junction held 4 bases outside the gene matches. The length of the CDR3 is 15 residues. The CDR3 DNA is TGTGCCAGCAGCTTTTCGGGAGGGTCCCAAGAGACCCAGTACTTC. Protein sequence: CASSFSGGSQETQYF.